The clone carrying this T cell receptor beta chain was seen ten or more times. Germline V gene data show CDR1 as SGHAT and CDR2 as FQDESV (reference sequence). CDR3 length equals 14 residues. The germline V and J ends were trimmed by 1 base and 2 bases, with 8 bases remaining between them. Authors' analysis steps: From reference gene primer amplification, estimates of nucleated cell counts were derived. Assay used: immunoSEQ multiplex PCR; TCRdb lists only in-frame clones, some missing. The DNA was the basis for D and trimming; V, J and clone size are from that table. The sample carries about 160,000 clones, around 84% recorded once. This specimen comes from a study of blood T cell repertoires in COVID-19.

The rearrangement joins TRBV11-1 to TRBJ1-2, with D uncertain. This TCR came from a man in his fifties with active or convalescent COVID-19. Sample: peripheral blood. CDR3 bases: TGTGCCAGCAGCTTAGGAGGCGTGAACTATGGCTACACCTTC. The encoded protein is CASSLGGVNYGYTF.